The entry below describes one TCR beta chain. Using immunoSEQ multiplex PCR, the repertoire was profiled, and TCRdb retains in-frame clones only, with some absent. The sample consists of approximately 97,000 clones, around 96% of them appearing once. The CDR3 has 14 residues. With V trimmed by 9 bases and J by 3 bases, 7 bases remained unmatched. Germline V gene lookup returns CDR1 SGHNT and CDR2 YYREEE (reference sequence). This record belongs to a study of cytomegalovirus exposure and HLA in healthy donors. The clonotype originates from a woman aged 18-35 years in good health and CMV-seronegative. The source material was PBMCs. The V and J genes are TRBV5-4 and TRBJ1-2, with 11 bases identical to TRBD1. CDR3 residues: CATKPGQGDYGYTF. CDR3 bases: TGTGCCACCAAACCGGGACAGGGGGACTATGGCTACACCTTC.